The 5 T cell receptor beta chains below come from one sample, sequenced in a study of T cell responses to AZD1222 COVID-19 vaccine (dated by TCRdb to the early 2020s). Interpreted using the paper, the time point label stands for: baseline before first vaccination. Library method: the immunoSEQ multiplex PCR assay. TCRdb provides this immuneACCESS table in a form limited to in-frame rearrangements. Some clones are lacking; in checked studies, under half of them reflect an unresolved V gene, and why the rest are absent is not known. This sample lists more than 150,000 clones; roughly 92% were detected once. About 10% of the sample lies in the top ten. The specimen comprised peripheral blood, sampled on day 0 of AZD1222 vaccination. The receptor set was obtained from an adult in good health.

Only one count was recorded for this clone. V is TRBV6-2 or TRBV6-3 and J is TRBJ1-1; TRBD1 is a possible D gene (5 bases). The CDR3 sequence is 18 residues long. Per germline, CDR1 MNHEY and CDR2 SVGEGT. Trimming left V 2 bases short and J 0 bases short, with 19 bases between. CDR3 sequence (DNA): TGTGCCAGCAGTTACGTTCCGACAGTCGGGCGTCTGAACACTGAAGCTTTCTTT. Its protein is CASSYVPTVGRLNTEAFF.

V gene TRBV5-5 combines with J gene TRBJ1-5, with D hard to call. Germline V lookup: CDR1 SGHKS, CDR2 YYEKEE (reference sequence). The CDR3 runs 15 residues. V was pared by 0 bases and J by 6 bases, with 13 bases between. CDR3 protein: CASSLEVSGSQPQHF. In DNA, the CDR3 is TGTGCCAGCAGCTTGGAGGTATCTGGAAGTCAGCCCCAGCATTTT.

The chain recombines TRBV9 with TRBJ1-1; D remains unclear. Trimming removed 0 bases from V and 5 bases from J, with 8 bases in between. The V gene's germline CDR1 is SGDLS and CDR2 YYNGEE. This CDR3 spans 13 amino acids. The CDR3 nucleotides read TGTGCCAGCAGCGTAGCGGGGTATACTGAAGCTTTCTTT. It encodes CASSVAGYTEAFF.

The genes are TRBV7-2 and TRBJ1-2; no clear D. The germline V and J ends were trimmed by 6 bases and 1 base, with 6 bases remaining between them. This CDR3 is 12 amino acids long. The germline CDR1 and CDR2 sequences are SGHTA and FQGNSA. In nucleotides, the CDR3 is TGTGCCAGCAGTAGGGATAACTATGGCTACACCTTC. Its protein product is CASSRDNYGYTF.

This clone was observed once. This sequence joins TRBV7-2 and TRBJ2-3; 7 bases align to TRBD1. Trimming cost V 5 bases and J 3 bases; bases outside gene matches: 8. The CDR3 runs to 15 residues. Germline V gene data show CDR1 as SGHTA and CDR2 as FQGNSA. The CDR3 loop is CASSPRQGGTDTQYF. CDR3 nucleotides: TGTGCCAGCAGCCCCCGACAGGGTGGTACAGATACGCAGTATTTT.